The rows below give T cell receptor beta chains drawn from one sample of a study of T cells in tuberculosis. Repertoires were generated with immunoSEQ multiplex PCR, while TCRdb's copy carries only in-frame clones and drops some. In the table there are approximately 59,000 clones, 80% to 85% of which are singletons. Sequenced sample: CD1b-GMM tetramer-negative cells sorted from PBMCs. Source of these receptors: an adult woman with latent tuberculosis. Each CDR3 is given with its conserved first and last residue. Each record gives: CDR3 length, D gene, J gene, V gene, clone size, CDR3 DNA, CDR3 protein. A D gene is named only where the DNA matches it firmly. Clone size is shown for a subset of rows, as once, few, many or a class of expanded clone.

>15|-|TRBJ2-4|TRBV7-3|-
TGTGCCAGCAGCTTAAATGTTCTAGCCAAAAACATTCAGTACTTC
CASSLNVLAKNIQYF
>13|TRBD1|TRBJ2-7|TRBV19|-
TGTGCCACCGCAAGGGACAGATCCTACGAGCAGTACTTC
CATARDRSYEQYF
>15|TRBD2|TRBJ2-5|TRBV2|-
TGTGCCAGCAGCCCGGGGACTAGCGGGAGAGAGACCCAGTACTTC
CASSPGTSGRETQYF
>14|TRBD1|TRBJ1-2|TRBV6-5|-
TGTGCCAGCAGTCCAGGGACAGGTGTCTATGGCTACACCTTC
CASSPGTGVYGYTF
>15|-|TRBJ1-1|TRBV5-8|-
TGTGCCAGCAGCTTGGCCAGGGTTTCAAACACTGAAGCTTTCTTT
CASSLARVSNTEAFF
>16|-|TRBJ1-1|TRBV11-2|-
TGTGCCAGCAGCTTAAGTCACAACGCTCGGAGCACTGAAGCTTTCTTT
CASSLSHNARSTEAFF
>14|TRBD1|TRBJ1-5|TRBV6-1|-
TGTGCCAGCATCATTACAGGGGACGGTCAGCCCCAGCATTTT
CASIITGDGQPQHF
>15|TRBD1|TRBJ1-4|TRBV30|-
TGTGCCTGGACGACGTACAGGGGGCGGGAAGAAAAACTGTTTTTT
CAWTTYRGREEKLFF
>17|TRBD1|TRBJ2-6|TRBV19|-
TGTGCCAGTAGCGACAGGGAGCCCTTCGGAGGGGCCAACGTCCTGACTTTC
CASSDREPFGGANVLTF
>12|-|TRBJ2-5|TRBV5-4|once
TGTGCCAGCAGCCCTAGTGAAGAGACCCAGTACTTC
CASSPSEETQYF
>16|TRBD1|TRBJ1-6|TRBV7-2|-
TGTGCCAGCAGCCCGCCAACGGGACAGGGAAGATCACCCCTCCACTTT
CASSPPTGQGRSPLHF
>15|TRBD2|TRBJ2-3|TRBV6-4|-
TGTGCCAGCAATCCTAGCGGGGGCCTTACAGATACGCAGTATTTT
CASNPSGGLTDTQYF
>14|TRBD1|TRBJ2-7|TRBV7-9|-
TGTGCCAGCAGCTTAAGCAGGGGGTCCTACGAGCAGTACTTC
CASSLSRGSYEQYF
>11|-|TRBJ2-1|TRBV6-6|-
TGTGCCAGCACCCAAGGGGGTGAGCAGTTCTTC
CASTQGGEQFF
>15|-|TRBJ1-2|TRBV18|-
TGTGCCAGCTCACCACCAGTACTCAGGAACTATGGCTACACCTTC
CASSPPVLRNYGYTF
>18|-|TRBJ1-3|TRBV5-5|-
TGTGCCAGCAGCGTGGGCCATCTAGGCCTTTTGTCTGGAAACACCATATATTTT
CASSVGHLGLLSGNTIYF
>11|-|TRBJ2-3|TRBV2|-
TGTGCCAGCAGCGACTCAGATACGCAGTATTTT
CASSDSDTQYF
>13|-|TRBJ2-1|TRBV7-9|-
TGTGCCAGCATCAGGGCCGCTTACAATGAGCAGTTCTTC
CASIRAAYNEQFF
>17|-|TRBJ1-5|TRBV2|few
TGTGCCAGCAGTGGGTTATGGCAGGGGCAGGGCAATCAGCCCCAGCATTTT
CASSGLWQGQGNQPQHF
>14|TRBD1|TRBJ2-7|TRBV28|few
TGTGCCAGCAGTCTGGACAGGGGGCTCTACGAGCAGTACTTC
CASSLDRGLYEQYF
>11|TRBD1|TRBJ2-3|TRBV6-1|once
TGTGCCAGCGAAAATCCGGGACAGGGGACTTTT
CASENPGQGTF
>17|-|TRBJ1-6|TRBV11-2|-
TGTGCCAGCAGCTTAGACGGGATGGCAGGGAGGAATTCACCCCTCCACTTT
CASSLDGMAGRNSPLHF
>14|-|TRBJ1-2|TRBV10-2|once
TGCGCCAGCAGTGAGGGGTCGCAGGGTTATGGCTACACCTTC
CASSEGSQGYGYTF
>15|-|TRBJ1-4|TRBV18|-
TGTGCCAGCTCACGGACAGCTGCAACTAATGAAAAACTGTTTTTT
CASSRTAATNEKLFF
>14|-|TRBJ2-5|TRBV4-2|-
TGTGCCAGCAGCCAAGACCAGGGCCAAGAGACCCAGTACTTC
CASSQDQGQETQYF
>14|-|TRBJ1-5|TRBV6-1|-
TGTGCCAGCAGGGACAGCTATAGCAATCAGCCCCAGCATTTT
CASRDSYSNQPQHF
>15|TRBD1|TRBJ1-6|TRBV4-1|-
TGCGCCAGCAGCCAAGAAGTGACAGGGGAATCACCCCTCCACTTT
CASSQEVTGESPLHF
>19|TRBD2|TRBJ2-3|TRBV28|-
TGTGCCAGCAGTTCCCCTCCTTCACTAGCGGGAGCCGGCACAGATACGCAGTATTTT
CASSSPPSLAGAGTDTQYF
>15|TRBD1|TRBJ2-7|TRBV11-2|once
TGTGCCAGCAGCTTTCAGAGGGACAGGGGATACGAGCAGTACTTC
CASSFQRDRGYEQYF
>14|-|TRBJ1-1|TRBV11-2|-
TGTGCCAGCGTGGGCGGGCCTCTGAACACTGAAGCTTTCTTT
CASVGGPLNTEAFF
>16|TRBD2|TRBJ2-3|TRBV29-1|-
TGCAGCGTTGAAGGTCTAGCGGGAGGGAGGGCAGATACGCAGTATTTT
CSVEGLAGGRADTQYF
>15|-|TRBJ1-4|TRBV23-1|-
TGCGCCAGCAGTCACACGGGGGACGTTCAGGAAAAACTGTTTTTT
CASSHTGDVQEKLFF
>15|-|TRBJ1-1|TRBV5-1|few
TGCGCCAGCAGCCCCCTCGCGGGTGGGAGCACTGAAGCTTTCTTT
CASSPLAGGSTEAFF
>15|-|TRBJ1-3|TRBV2|-
TGTGCCAGCAGTCCCGAGAGACTGCCTGGAAACACCATATATTTT
CASSPERLPGNTIYF
>13|-|TRBJ2-5|TRBV27|-
TGTGCCAGCCGTGAGAACAGGCTAGGGGCCCAGTACTTC
CASRENRLGAQYF
>13|-|TRBJ1-2|TRBV5-1|-
TGCGCCAGCAGCTTGGCCAACGCGAATGGCTACACCTTC
CASSLANANGYTF
>17|TRBD1|TRBJ1-3|TRBV4-1|-
TGCGCCAGCAGCCAACCTCAACAGGGGAGGTGGGGAAACACCATATATTTT
CASSQPQQGRWGNTIYF
>15|-|TRBJ2-7|TRBV28|-
TGTGCCAGCAGTTTGATTAGCGCGGGGTCCTACGAGCAGTACTTC
CASSLISAGSYEQYF
>12|-|TRBJ1-2|TRBV9|-
TGTGCCAGCAGAGGGGGGGTCGGTGGAAACACCTTC
CASRGGVGGNTF
>19|-|TRBJ2-6|TRBV5-6|-
TGTGCCAGCAGCTTGCTCGGGGATTTAATCTCGTCTGGGGCCAACGTCCTGACTTTC
CASSLLGDLISSGANVLTF
>12|-|TRBJ1-2|TRBV28|-
TGTGCCAGCAGCCCCTCGAACTATGGCTACACCTTC
CASSPSNYGYTF
>13|-|TRBJ1-2|TRBV7-9|-
TGTGCCAGCAGACTCGAAACTAACTATGGCTACACCTTC
CASRLETNYGYTF
>11|-|TRBJ2-1|TRBV20-1|-
TGCAGTGCTAGGGGGGGAGGTGAGCAGTTCTTC
CSARGGGEQFF
>14|TRBD1|TRBJ2-7|TRBV7-8|-
TGTGCCGGCAGCCCGCGGACAGGGGGCAACGAGCAGTACTTC
CAGSPRTGGNEQYF
>15|TRBD1|TRBJ2-3|TRBV9|-
TGTGCCAGCAGCACGACAGGGTATAGCACAGATACGCAGTATTTT
CASSTTGYSTDTQYF
>19|TRBD1|TRBJ1-2|TRBV2|-
TGTGCCACCACGATTGGGGTGGGGCGACAGGGGGTCGTGGGCTATGGCTACACCTTC
CATTIGVGRQGVVGYGYTF
>13|TRBD1|TRBJ2-7|TRBV6-5|-
TGTGCCAGCAGTTACGAACAGGGGACGAAGCAGTACTTC
CASSYEQGTKQYF
>15|TRBD1|TRBJ1-5|TRBV19|-
TGTGCCAGTAGTATCGGACAGGGGGTAACTCAGCCCCAGCATTTT
CASSIGQGVTQPQHF
>15|TRBD1|TRBJ1-1|TRBV28|few
TGTGCCAGCAGTGGCCCCGGACAGGGCGACACTGAAGCTTTCTTT
CASSGPGQGDTEAFF
>16|TRBD1|TRBJ1-6|TRBV7-2|-
TGTGCCAGCAGCTTAAGGGCCGGGACAGGGGTGTCACCCCTCCACTTT
CASSLRAGTGVSPLHF
>17|-|TRBJ2-7|TRBV7-9|-
TGTGCCAGCAGCTTAGAGCCCCGTGTCAGGGGCACCTACGAGCAGTACTTC
CASSLEPRVRGTYEQYF
>14|-|TRBJ1-1|TRBV9|-
TGTGCCAGCAGCGTAGGGGAGGGAATCACTGAAGCTTTCTTT
CASSVGEGITEAFF
>15|-|TRBJ2-3|TRBV28|-
TGTGCCAGCAGTTCCCCGCGGGGTAGCACAGATACGCAGTATTTT
CASSSPRGSTDTQYF
>12|-|TRBJ1-2|TRBV28|-
TGTGCCAGCAGGTCGTCCTATGGTGGCTACACCTTC
CASRSSYGGYTF
>15|TRBD2|TRBJ2-7|TRBV27|-
TGTGCCAGCAGCCATAATAGCGGGGGGCCCTACGAGCAGTACTTC
CASSHNSGGPYEQYF
>11|-|TRBJ1-2|TRBV5-6|-
TGTGCCAGCAGCTTTACGGGAGGCTACACCTTC
CASSFTGGYTF
>14|TRBD1|TRBJ1-5|TRBV19|few
TGTGCCAGTACTCGGCGGGACAGGGGTCAGCCCCAGCATTTT
CASTRRDRGQPQHF
>16|-|TRBJ1-1|TRBV19|-
TGTGCCAGTAGTGACGCCCACAGGGCCATGAACACTGAAGCTTTCTTT
CASSDAHRAMNTEAFF
>12|-|TRBJ2-5|TRBV6-5|few
TGTGCCAGCAGTCCCCGGAGGGAGACCCAGTACTTC
CASSPRRETQYF
>18|-|TRBJ1-1|TRBV5-1|-
TGCGCCAGCAGCTTGGGTCCGGCATTGAACTATTTGAACACTGAAGCTTTCTTT
CASSLGPALNYLNTEAFF